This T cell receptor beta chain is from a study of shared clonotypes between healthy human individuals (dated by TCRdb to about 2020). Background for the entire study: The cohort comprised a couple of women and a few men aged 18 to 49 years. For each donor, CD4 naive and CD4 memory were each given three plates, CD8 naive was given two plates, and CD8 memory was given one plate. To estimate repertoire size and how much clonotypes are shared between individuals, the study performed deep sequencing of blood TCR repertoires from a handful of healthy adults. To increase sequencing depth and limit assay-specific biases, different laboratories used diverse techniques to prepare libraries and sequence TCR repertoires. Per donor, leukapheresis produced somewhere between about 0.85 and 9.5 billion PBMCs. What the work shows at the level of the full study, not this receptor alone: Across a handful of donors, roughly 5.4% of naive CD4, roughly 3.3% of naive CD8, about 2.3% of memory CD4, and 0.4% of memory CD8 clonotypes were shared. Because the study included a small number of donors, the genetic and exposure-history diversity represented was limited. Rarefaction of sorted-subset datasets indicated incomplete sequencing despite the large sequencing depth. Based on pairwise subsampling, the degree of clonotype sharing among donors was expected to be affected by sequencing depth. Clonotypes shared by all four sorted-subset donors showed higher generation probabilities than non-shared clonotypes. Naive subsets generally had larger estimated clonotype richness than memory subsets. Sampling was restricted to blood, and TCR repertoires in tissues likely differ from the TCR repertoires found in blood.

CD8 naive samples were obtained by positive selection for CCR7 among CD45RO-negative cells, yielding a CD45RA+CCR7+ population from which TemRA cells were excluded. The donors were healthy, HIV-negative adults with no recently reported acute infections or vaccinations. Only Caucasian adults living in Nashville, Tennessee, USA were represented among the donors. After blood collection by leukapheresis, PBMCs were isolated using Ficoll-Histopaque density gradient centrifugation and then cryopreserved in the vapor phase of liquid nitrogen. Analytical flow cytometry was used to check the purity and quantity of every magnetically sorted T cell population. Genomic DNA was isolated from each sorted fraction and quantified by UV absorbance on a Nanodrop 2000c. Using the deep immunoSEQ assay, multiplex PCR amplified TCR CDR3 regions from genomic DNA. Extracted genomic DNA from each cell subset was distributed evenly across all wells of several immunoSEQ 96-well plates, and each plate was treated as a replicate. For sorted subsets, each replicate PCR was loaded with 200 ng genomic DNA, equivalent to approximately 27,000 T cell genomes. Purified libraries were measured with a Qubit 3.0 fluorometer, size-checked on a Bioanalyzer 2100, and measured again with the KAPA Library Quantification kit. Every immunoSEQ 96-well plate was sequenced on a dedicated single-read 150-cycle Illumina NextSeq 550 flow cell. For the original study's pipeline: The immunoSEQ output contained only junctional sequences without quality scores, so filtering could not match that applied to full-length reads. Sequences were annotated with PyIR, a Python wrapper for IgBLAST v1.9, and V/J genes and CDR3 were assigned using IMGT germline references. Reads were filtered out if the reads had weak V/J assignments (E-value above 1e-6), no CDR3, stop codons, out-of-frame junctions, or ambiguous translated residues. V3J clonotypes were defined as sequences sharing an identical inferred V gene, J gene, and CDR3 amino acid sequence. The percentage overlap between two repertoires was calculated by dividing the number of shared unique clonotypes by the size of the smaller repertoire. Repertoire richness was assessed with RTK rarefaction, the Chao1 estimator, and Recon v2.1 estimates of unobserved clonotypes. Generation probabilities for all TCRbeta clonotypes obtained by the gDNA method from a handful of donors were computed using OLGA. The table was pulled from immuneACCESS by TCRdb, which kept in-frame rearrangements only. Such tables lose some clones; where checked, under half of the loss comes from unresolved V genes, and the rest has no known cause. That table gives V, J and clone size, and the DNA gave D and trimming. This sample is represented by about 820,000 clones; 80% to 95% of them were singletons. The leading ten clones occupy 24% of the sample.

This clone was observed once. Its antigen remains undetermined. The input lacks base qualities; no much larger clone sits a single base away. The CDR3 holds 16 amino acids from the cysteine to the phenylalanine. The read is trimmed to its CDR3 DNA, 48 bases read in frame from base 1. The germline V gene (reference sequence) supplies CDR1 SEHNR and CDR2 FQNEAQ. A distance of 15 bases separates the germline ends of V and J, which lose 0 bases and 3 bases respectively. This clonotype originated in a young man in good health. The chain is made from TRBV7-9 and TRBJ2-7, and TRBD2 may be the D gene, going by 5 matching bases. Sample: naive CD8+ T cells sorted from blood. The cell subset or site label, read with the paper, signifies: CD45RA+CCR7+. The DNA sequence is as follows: TGTGCCAGCAGCTTAGCTAGGTTCGGGAAGGACTACGAGCAGTACTTC. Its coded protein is CASSLARFGKDYEQYF.